In its sample, the clone carrying this TCR beta chain was seen a few times. Its antigen is not known. Germline assignment: CDR1 SGHAT and CDR2 FQNNGV. There are 13 residues in the CDR3. Trimming took 5 bases from V and 5 from J; bases not matched to a gene: 3. The T cell receptor alpha and beta CDR3 regions were amplified from mRNA by semiquantitative ARM-PCR. In ARM-PCR, communal superprimers followed tagged nested gene-specific primers for exponential amplification. TCRdb redid the calling of the multiplex PCR reads with MiXCR, one entry per CDR3 protein. The table shows about 8,900 distinct CDR3 sequences, with 45% to 65% occurring only once. Memory T cells were selected with anti-CD45RO beads from the CD45RA-negative fraction. This entry comes from a study of relationships among human T cell subsets. Study-level findings and limits: Bead sorting may have left some CD4+CD8+ double-positive cells. Regulatory and Th2 subsets had few clones over 100 reads, unlike CD8+ cytotoxic cells.

Sequencing input: memory T cells sorted from blood. The chain links TRBV11-2 to TRBJ2-7; 10 nucleotides align to TRBD1. This clonotype originated in a man aged 35-49 years in good health. CDR3 sequence reads: CASSRDRGHEQYF. CDR3 nucleotides: TGTGCCAGCAGCCGGGACAGGGGCCACGAGCAGTACTTC. Full variable domain (outside the CDR3, taken from reference TRBV11-2 and TRBJ2-7): EAGVAQSPRYKIIEKRQSVAFWCNPISGHATLYWYQQILGQGPKLLIQFQNNGVVDDSQLPKDRFSAERLKGVDSTLKIQPAKLEDSAVYLCASSRDRGHEQYFGPGTRLTVT.